These 18 T cell receptor beta chains came from one sample sequenced in a study of shared clonotypes between healthy human individuals. The assay was immunoSEQ multiplex PCR, and TCRdb's table has in-frame clones only and misses some. The repertoire holds hundreds of thousands of clones, with approximately 95% as singletons. Sample: naive CD4+ T cells sorted from blood. Stated subset: CD45RA+ positively selected. These receptor sequences come from a woman in her 30s in good health.

V and J are TRBV11-2 and TRBJ2-1; 10 bases agree with TRBD2. There are 16 residues in the CDR3. Trimming took 2 bases from V and 9 from J; bases not matched to a gene: 10. Germline CDR1 and CDR2: SGHAT and FQNNGV. CDR3 sequence (DNA): TGTGCCAGCAGCTTATCTTCAGCGGGAGGGCCCGTTGAGCAGTTCTTC. Translated, it gives CASSLSSAGGPVEQFF. Looking up the rest from reference TRBV11-2 and TRBJ2-1 gives the full variable domain: EAGVAQSPRYKIIEKRQSVAFWCNPISGHATLYWYQQILGQGPKLLIQFQNNGVVDDSQLPKDRFSAERLKGVDSTLKIQPAKLEDSAVYLCASSLSSAGGPVEQFFGPGTRLTVL.

The chain has TRBV7-8 and TRBJ2-7; TRBD1 matches at 7 bases. The CDR3 runs 17 residues. V dropped 4 bases and J dropped 0; count of bases not matched to a gene: 12. Germline V gives CDR1 SGHVS, CDR2 FQNEAQ. The CDR3 coding sequence is TGTGCCAGCAGCTCGAACGAGGGGGCTTCGGGCTCCTACGAGCAGTACTTC. Translating gives CASSSNEGASGSYEQYF.

The rearrangement joins TRBV5-6 to TRBJ2-4; 10 bases are shared with TRBD2. The CDR3 is 15 residues long. Unmatched junction bases numbered 2, after V lost 4 bases and J lost 1 base. CDR1 SGHDT and CDR2 YYEEEE come from the germline V gene. The CDR3 sequence is CASSTSGKAKNIQYF. DNA for the CDR3: TGTGCCAGCAGCACTAGCGGGAAGGCCAAAAACATTCAGTACTTC.

The chain couples TRBV23-1 to TRBJ2-1, with 8 bases that match TRBD2. TRBV23-1 is assigned to the ORF class and has an uncertain function. This CDR3 contains 16 residues. V shed 0 bases, J shed 8 bases, and the junction held 9 bases outside the gene matches. The CDR3 bases are TGCGCCAGCAGTCAATCATGGAGCGGGAGCATGGATGAGCAGTTCTTC. It encodes CASSQSWSGSMDEQFF.

CDR3 sequence (DNA): TGTGCCAGCTCACCATCCCGGGACGGAGCCTACGAGCAGTACTTC. Translated: CASSPSRDGAYEQYF. The V and J genes are TRBV18 and TRBJ2-7, with D possibly being TRBD1 or TRBD2 (5 bases each). CDR1 and CDR2 from the germline V gene are KGHSH and LQKENI. V shed 2 bases and J shed 2 bases, with 13 bases lying between them. This CDR3 is built from 15 residues.

This clone is a singleton in its sample. The chain recombines TRBV18 with TRBJ2-5; D is undetermined. The closer fit of TRBJ2-7 to the DNA end suggests the J call may be wrong. The CDR3 is made up of 13 amino acids. The germline V gene encodes CDR1 KGHSH and CDR2 LQKENI. The CDR3 loop reads CASSPPGSYEQYF. The CDR3 region has the DNA TGTGCCAGCTCACCACCAGGGTCCTACGAGCAGTACTTC.

This sequence joins TRBV18 and TRBJ2-5, with D perhaps TRBD1 (5 bases). The DNA matches TRBJ2-7 better at its end, which makes the J call doubtful. The CDR3 extends over 13 amino acids. Looked up from germline, CDR1 is KGHSH and CDR2 is LQKENI. DNA for the CDR3: TGTGCCAGCTCACCAGGCAGGGATAACGAGCAGTACTTC. It is translated as CASSPGRDNEQYF.

The chain joins TRBV7-9 to TRBJ1-4; 10 bases align to TRBD1. Trimming at V came to 3 bases and at J to 6 bases, leaving 7 bases not matched to a gene. The CDR3 consists of 16 residues. Per the germline V gene, CDR1 is SEHNR and CDR2 is FQNEAQ (reference sequence). The CDR3 loop reads CASSLGQGREDEKLFF. CDR3 nucleotides: TGTGCCAGCAGCTTGGGACAGGGGCGAGAGGATGAAAAACTGTTTTTT.

V is TRBV28 and J is TRBJ2-7; the D is unclear. Between the trimmed V and J ends, which lost 0 bases and 7 bases, there was a span of 7 bases. Germline-derived CDR1 and CDR2 are MDHEN and SYDVKM. The CDR3 has 12 residues. CDR3 nucleotide sequence: TGTGCCAGCAGTTTATGGCCTCCAGAGCAGTACTTC. It specifies CASSLWPPEQYF.

The chain couples TRBV5-8 to TRBJ1-2; D may be TRBD1 (5 bases). The ends were cut back, 4 bases at V and 4 bases at J, with 20 bases in the middle. CDR3 length: 16 residues. From germline, CDR1 is SGHTS and CDR2 YDEGEE. The CDR3 bases are TGTGCCAGCAGCATTAACTGGGGCTTACACCCCTATGGCTACACCTTC. It yields the protein CASSINWGLHPYGYTF.

This chain connects TRBV25-1 to TRBJ2-5; 7 positions agree with TRBD2. From germline, CDR1 is MGHDK and CDR2 SYGVNS. V lost 8 bases, J lost 4 bases, and 10 bases stayed unmatched. CDR3 size: 14 residues. DNA for the CDR3: TGTGCCAGCGTACAAGCGGGATCGGTAGAGACCCAGTACTTC. As protein: CASVQAGSVETQYF. The whole variable domain, remainder taken from reference TRBV25-1 and TRBJ2-5, is EADIYQTPRYLVIGTGKKITLECSQTMGHDKMYWYQQDPGMELHLIHYSYGVNSTEKGDLSSESTVSRIRTEHFPLTLESARPSHTSQYLCASVQAGSVETQYFGPGTRLLVL.

The chain employs TRBV7-6 and TRBJ2-1; D may be TRBD2 (5 bases). Germline values: CDR1 SGHVS, CDR2 FNYEAQ. V lost 2 bases, J lost 5 bases, and 13 bases lay in between. The CDR3 has 15 amino acids. The chain's CDR3 is CASSLFKGGHNEQFF. CDR3 nucleotide sequence: TGTGCCAGCAGCTTATTTAAGGGCGGGCACAATGAGCAGTTCTTC. Variable domain in full (rest from reference TRBV7-6 and TRBJ2-1): GAGVSQSPRYKVTKRGQDVALRCDPISGHVSLYWYRQALGQGPEFLTYFNYEAQQDKSGLPNDRFSAERPEGSISTLTIQRTEQRDSAMYRCASSLFKGGHNEQFFGPGTRLTVL.

The chain couples TRBV4-1 to TRBJ1-6; the D is unclear. Germline assignment: CDR1 MGHRA and CDR2 YSYEKL. The CDR3 loop spans 18 amino acids. The germline V and J ends were trimmed by 1 base and 0 bases, with 13 bases remaining between them. CDR3 amino acids: CASSQATLPSSYNSPLHF. The CDR3 DNA sequence: TGCGCCAGCAGCCAAGCCACGTTACCGAGCTCCTATAATTCACCCCTCCACTTT.

This rearrangement joins TRBV4-2 to TRBJ1-1, with D uncertain. This CDR3 is built from 13 residues. Trimming removed 5 bases at V and 8 bases at J, with 15 bases between. Germline CDR1 and CDR2: LGHNA and YNFKEQ. The CDR3 DNA sequence: TGTGCCAGCAGCTTGGGCCCGCGGATAGAAGCTTTCTTT. As protein: CASSLGPRIEAFF.

V and J are TRBV7-9 and TRBJ2-7, with 8 bases matching TRBD1. Germline lookup yields CDR1 SEHNR and CDR2 FQNEAQ (reference sequence). The CDR3 covers 15 residues. The V gene end was trimmed by 3 bases and the J gene end by 2 bases; junction bases not matched to a gene: 6. CDR3 in amino acids: CASSFLRGPPYEQYF. For the CDR3, the DNA is TGTGCCAGCAGCTTCCTCAGGGGGCCCCCCTACGAGCAGTACTTC.

The gene calls are TRBV11-2 and TRBJ2-5; the D gene is possibly TRBD1 (6 bases). The V end was cut by 2 bases, the J end by 4 bases, with 17 bases between. Germline V gene data show CDR1 as SGHAT and CDR2 as FQNNGV. The CDR3 is 16 residues long. The CDR3 DNA follows: TGTGCCAGCAGCTTAACCATGGGGAACAGGGTAGAGACCCAGTACTTC. It specifies CASSLTMGNRVETQYF. The variable domain in full, with the rest retrieved from reference TRBV11-2 and TRBJ2-5, is EAGVAQSPRYKIIEKRQSVAFWCNPISGHATLYWYQQILGQGPKLLIQFQNNGVVDDSQLPKDRFSAERLKGVDSTLKIQPAKLEDSAVYLCASSLTMGNRVETQYFGPGTRLLVL.

The chain couples TRBV11-3 to TRBJ1-1; TRBD1 matches at 7 bases. This CDR3 spans 15 amino acids. J lost 4 bases, V lost 1 base, and 6 bases had no gene match. Per the germline V gene, CDR1 is SGHNT and CDR2 is YENEEA. The DNA for the CDR3 is TGTGCCAGCAGCTTAGGCGGACAGGAACGCACTGAAGCTTTCTTT. Protein: CASSLGGQERTEAFF.

As regards this clone: The junction departs from germline at one end; a sequencing error may be responsible. The chain combines TRBV2 with TRBJ2-5; perhaps TRBD1 as D (6 bases). The CDR3 runs 10 residues. Germline lookup yields CDR1 SNHLY and CDR2 FYNNEI. CDR3 region: CASSAGASDF. For the CDR3, the DNA is TGTGCCAGCAGTGCAGGGGCATCCGACTTC.